This T cell receptor (beta chain) was profiled in a study of blood T cells in healthy people across ages. Study observations and caveats: When set beside aged donors, long-lived donors presented more naive CD4+ cells and higher diversity. Older age coincided with a roughly linear decline in TCR beta diversity per million T cells.

Points on this clonotype: Its specificity is unknown.

Trimming removed 5 bases from V and 9 bases from J, with 14 bases in between. The CDR3 extends over 13 amino acids. From germline, CDR1 is MNHEY and CDR2 SVGEGT. Peripheral blood from each donor was collected in a volume of approximately 9.2 milliliters. Next came a second PCR, run for about 6 to 12 cycles, which used a sample-barcoded 5' primer along with a J-beta primer mix. Through a template-switch adaptor with 12 random nucleotides, each cDNA molecule received a tag. TCRdb independently ran MiXCR on the 5' RACE reads; one entry per CDR3 protein. This table holds roughly 1.9 million distinct CDR3 sequences, around 40% found once.

The rearrangement joins TRBV6-2 or TRBV6-3 to TRBJ1-5, with D tentatively TRBD1 (5 bases). This clonotype was sampled from a human donor in good health. Sequenced: blood. CDR3 amino acids: CASSQGRGTPQHF. Written as DNA, the CDR3 is TGTGCCAGCAGTCAAGGGAGGGGTACGCCCCAGCATTTT.